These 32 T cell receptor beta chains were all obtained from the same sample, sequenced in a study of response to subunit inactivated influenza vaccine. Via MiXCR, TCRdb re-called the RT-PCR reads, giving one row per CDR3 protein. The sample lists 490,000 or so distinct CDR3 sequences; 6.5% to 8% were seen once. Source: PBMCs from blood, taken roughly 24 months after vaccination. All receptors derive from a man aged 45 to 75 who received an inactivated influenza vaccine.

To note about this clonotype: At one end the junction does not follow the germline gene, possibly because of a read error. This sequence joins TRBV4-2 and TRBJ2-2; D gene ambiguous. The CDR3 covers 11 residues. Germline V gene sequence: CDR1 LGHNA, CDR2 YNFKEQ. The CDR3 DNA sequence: TGTTCCAGTAGGAGTACCGGGGAGCTGTTTTTT. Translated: CSSRSTGELFF.

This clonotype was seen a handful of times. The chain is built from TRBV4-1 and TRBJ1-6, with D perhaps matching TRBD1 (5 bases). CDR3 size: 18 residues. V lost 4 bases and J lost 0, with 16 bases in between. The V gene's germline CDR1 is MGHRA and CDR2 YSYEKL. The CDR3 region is CASSLGQGLLSYNSPLHF. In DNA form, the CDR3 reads TGCGCCAGCAGCCTTGGGCAGGGCCTACTCTCCTATAATTCACCCCTCCACTTT.

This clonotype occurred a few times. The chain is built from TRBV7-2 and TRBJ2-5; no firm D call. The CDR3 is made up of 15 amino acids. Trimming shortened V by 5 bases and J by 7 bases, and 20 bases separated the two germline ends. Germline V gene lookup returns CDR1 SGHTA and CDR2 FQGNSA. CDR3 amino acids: CASSLRVGTESTQYF. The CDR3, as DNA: TGTGCCAGCAGCCTTCGTGTGGGAACCGAATCGACCCAGTACTTC. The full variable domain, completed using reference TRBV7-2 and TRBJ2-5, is GAGVSQSPSNKVTEKGKDVELRCDPISGHTALYWYRQSLGQGLEFLIYFQGNSAPDKSGLPSDRFSAERTGGSVSTLTIQRTQQEDSAVYLCASSLRVGTESTQYFGPGTRLLVL.

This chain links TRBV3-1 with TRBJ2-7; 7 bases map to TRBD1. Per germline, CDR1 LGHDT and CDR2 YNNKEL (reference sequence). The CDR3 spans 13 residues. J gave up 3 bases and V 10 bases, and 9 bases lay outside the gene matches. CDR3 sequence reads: CAMGARGLYEQYF. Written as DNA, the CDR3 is TGTGCCATGGGGGCTAGGGGGCTCTACGAGCAGTACTTC.

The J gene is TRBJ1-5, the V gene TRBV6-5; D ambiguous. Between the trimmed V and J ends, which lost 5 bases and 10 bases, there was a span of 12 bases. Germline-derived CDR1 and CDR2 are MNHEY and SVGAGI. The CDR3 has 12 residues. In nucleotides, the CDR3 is TGTGCCAGCAGTCCCCAGGTAGGACCCCAGCATTTT. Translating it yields CASSPQVGPQHF.

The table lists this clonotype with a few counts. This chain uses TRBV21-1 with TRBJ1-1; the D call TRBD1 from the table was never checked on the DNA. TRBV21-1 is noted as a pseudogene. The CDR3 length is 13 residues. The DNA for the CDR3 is TGTGCCAGTGACCTTACAGGGAACACTGAAGCTTTCTTT. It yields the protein CASDLTGNTEAFF.

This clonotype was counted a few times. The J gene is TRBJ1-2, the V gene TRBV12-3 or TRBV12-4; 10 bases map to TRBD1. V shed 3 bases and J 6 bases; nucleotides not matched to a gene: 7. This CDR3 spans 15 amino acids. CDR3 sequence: CASSFGTGVTDGYTF. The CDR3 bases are TGTGCCAGCAGTTTTGGGACAGGGGTCACGGATGGCTACACCTTC.

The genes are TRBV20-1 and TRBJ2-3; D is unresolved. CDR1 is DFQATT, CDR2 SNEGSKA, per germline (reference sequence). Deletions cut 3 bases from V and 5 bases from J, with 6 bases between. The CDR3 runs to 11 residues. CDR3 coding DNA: TGCAGTGCTAGCTTGGGAGATACGCAGTATTTT. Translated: CSASLGDTQYF.

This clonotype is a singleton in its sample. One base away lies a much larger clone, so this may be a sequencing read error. The CDR3 is CASGESGGGYTEAFF. CDR3 coding DNA: TGCGCCAGCGGTGAGTCAGGGGGGGGCTACACTGAAGCTTTCTTT. This chain links TRBV10-2 with TRBJ1-1, with 7 bases fitting TRBD1. The germline CDR1 and CDR2 sequences are WSHSY and SAAADI. The CDR3 totals 15 residues.

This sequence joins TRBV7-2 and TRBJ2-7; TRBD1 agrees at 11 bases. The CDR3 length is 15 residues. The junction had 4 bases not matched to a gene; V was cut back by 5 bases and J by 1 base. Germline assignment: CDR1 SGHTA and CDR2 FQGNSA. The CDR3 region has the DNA TGTGCCAGCAGCCAGTGGGACAGGGGGTCCTACGAGCAGTACTTC. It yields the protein CASSQWDRGSYEQYF.

CDR3 sequence: CSVLKLQGTNYGYTF. The CDR3 DNA sequence: TGCAGCGTCTTAAAACTACAGGGGACTAACTATGGCTACACCTTC. The rearrangement uses TRBV29-1 and TRBJ1-2; 7 bases are a match to TRBD1. The germline V gene has CDR1 SQVTM and CDR2 ANQGSEA. Trimming took 6 bases from V and 0 from J; bases not matched to a gene: 10. CDR3 length: 15 amino acids.

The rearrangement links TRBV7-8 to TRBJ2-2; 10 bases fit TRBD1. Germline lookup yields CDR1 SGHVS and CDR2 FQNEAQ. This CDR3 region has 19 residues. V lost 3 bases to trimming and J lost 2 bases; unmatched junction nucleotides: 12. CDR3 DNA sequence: TGTGCCAGCAGCTTTAGAGCCGTTAGGACAGGGGGTAACACCGGGGAGCTGTTTTTT. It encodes CASSFRAVRTGGNTGELFF. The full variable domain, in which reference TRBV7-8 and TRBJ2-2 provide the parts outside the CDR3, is GAGVSQSPRYKVAKRGQDVALRCDPISGHVSLFWYQQALGQGPEFLTYFQNEAQLDKSGLPSDRFFAERPEGSVSTLKIQRTQQEDSAVYLCASSFRAVRTGGNTGELFFGEGSRLTVL.

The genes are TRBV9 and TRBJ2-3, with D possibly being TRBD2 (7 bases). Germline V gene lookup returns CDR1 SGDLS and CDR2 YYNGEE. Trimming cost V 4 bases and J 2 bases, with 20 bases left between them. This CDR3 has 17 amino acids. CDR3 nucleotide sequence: TGTGCCAGCAGCCCAAAGGCGGGGGCACCAGTCACAGATACGCAGTATTTT. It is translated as CASSPKAGAPVTDTQYF. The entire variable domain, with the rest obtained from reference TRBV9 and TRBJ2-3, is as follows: DSGVTQTPKHLITATGQRVTLRCSPRSGDLSVYWYQQSLDQGLQFLIQYYNGEERAKGNILERFSAQQFPDLHSELNLSSLELGDSALYFCASSPKAGAPVTDTQYFGPGTRLTVL.

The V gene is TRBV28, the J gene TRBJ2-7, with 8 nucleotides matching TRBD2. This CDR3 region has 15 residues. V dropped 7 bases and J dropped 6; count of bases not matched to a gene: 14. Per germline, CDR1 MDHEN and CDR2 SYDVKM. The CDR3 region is CASTPTSEIVGEQYF. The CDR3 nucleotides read TGTGCCAGCACCCCGACTAGCGAGATCGTCGGCGAGCAGTACTTC.

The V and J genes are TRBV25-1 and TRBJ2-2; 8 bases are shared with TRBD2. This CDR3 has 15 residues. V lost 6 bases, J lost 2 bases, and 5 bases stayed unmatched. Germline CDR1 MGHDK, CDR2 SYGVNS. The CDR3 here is CASRGTSRNTGELFF. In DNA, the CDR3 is TGTGCCAGCAGGGGGACTAGTCGCAACACCGGGGAGCTGTTTTTT. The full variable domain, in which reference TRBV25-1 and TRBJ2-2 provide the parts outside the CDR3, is EADIYQTPRYLVIGTGKKITLECSQTMGHDKMYWYQQDPGMELHLIHYSYGVNSTEKGDLSSESTVSRIRTEHFPLTLESARPSHTSQYLCASRGTSRNTGELFFGEGSRLTVL.

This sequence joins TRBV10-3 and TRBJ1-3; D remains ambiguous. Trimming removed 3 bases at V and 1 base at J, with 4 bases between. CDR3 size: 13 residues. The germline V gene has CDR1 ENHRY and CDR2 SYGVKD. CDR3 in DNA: TGTGCCATCAGTGATGGATCTGGAAACACCATATATTTT. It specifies CAISDGSGNTIYF.

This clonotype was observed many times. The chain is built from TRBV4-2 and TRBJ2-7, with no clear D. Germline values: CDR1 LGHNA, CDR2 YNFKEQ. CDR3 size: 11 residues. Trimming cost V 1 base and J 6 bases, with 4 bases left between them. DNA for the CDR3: TGTGCCAGCAGCCAAGGAATCGAGCAGTACTTC. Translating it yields CASSQGIEQYF.

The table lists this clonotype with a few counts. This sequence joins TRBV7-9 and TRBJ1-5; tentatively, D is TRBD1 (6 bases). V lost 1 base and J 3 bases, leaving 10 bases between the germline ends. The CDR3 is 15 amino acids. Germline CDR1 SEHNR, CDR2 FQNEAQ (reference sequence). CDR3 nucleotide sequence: TGTGCCAGCAGCTTAGGGGGACATAACAATCAGCCCCAGCATTTT. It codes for CASSLGGHNNQPQHF. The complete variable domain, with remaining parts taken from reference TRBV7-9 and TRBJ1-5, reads DTGVSQNPRHKITKRGQNVTFRCDPISEHNRLYWYRQTLGQGPEFLTYFQNEAQLEKSRLLSDRFSAERPKGSFSTLEIQRTEQGDSAMYLCASSLGGHNNQPQHFGDGTRLSIL.

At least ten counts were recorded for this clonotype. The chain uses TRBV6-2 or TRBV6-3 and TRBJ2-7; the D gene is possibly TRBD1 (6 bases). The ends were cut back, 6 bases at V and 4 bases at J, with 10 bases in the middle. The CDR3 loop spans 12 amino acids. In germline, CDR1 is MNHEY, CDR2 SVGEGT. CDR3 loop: CASSRQDYEQYF. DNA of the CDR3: TGTGCCAGCAGCCGACAGGATTACGAGCAGTACTTC.

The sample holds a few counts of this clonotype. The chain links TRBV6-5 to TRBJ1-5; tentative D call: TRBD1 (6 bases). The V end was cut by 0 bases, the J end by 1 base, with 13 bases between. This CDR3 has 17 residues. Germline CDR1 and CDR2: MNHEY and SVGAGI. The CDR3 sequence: CASSYSVGGGSNQPQHF. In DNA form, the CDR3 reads TGTGCCAGCAGTTACTCGGTGGGGGGCGGGAGCAATCAGCCCCAGCATTTT.

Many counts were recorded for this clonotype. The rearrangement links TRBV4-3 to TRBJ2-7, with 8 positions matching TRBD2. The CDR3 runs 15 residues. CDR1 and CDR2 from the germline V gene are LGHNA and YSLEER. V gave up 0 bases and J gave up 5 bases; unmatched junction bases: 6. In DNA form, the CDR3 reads TGCGCCAGCAGCCAAGAAAGCGGGAGAACCCACGAGCAGTACTTC. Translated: CASSQESGRTHEQYF.

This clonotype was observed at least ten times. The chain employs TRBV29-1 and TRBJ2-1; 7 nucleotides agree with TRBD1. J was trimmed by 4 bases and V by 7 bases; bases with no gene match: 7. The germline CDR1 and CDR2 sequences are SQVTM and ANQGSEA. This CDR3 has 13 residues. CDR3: CSAVTGRYNEQFF. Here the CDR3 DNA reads TGCAGCGCTGTGACAGGGAGATACAATGAGCAGTTCTTC.

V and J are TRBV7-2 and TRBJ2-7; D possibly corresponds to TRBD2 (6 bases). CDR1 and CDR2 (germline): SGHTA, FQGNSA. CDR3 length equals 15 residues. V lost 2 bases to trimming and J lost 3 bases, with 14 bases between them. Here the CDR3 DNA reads TGTGCCAGCAGCTTATATTACCAGGGAGGCTACGAGCAGTACTTC. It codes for CASSLYYQGGYEQYF.

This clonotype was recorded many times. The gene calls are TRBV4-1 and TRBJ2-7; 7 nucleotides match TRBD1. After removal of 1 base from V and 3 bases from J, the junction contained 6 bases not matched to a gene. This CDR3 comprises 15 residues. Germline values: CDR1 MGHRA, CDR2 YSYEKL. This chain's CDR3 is CASSQVGYRGYEQYF. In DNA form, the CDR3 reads TGCGCCAGCAGCCAAGTTGGATACAGGGGCTACGAGCAGTACTTC.

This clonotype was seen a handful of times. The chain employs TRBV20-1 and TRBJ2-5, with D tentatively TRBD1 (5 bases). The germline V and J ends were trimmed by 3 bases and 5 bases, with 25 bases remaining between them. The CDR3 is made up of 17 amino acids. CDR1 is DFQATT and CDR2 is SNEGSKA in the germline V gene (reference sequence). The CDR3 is CSARGKGIRRSAETQYF. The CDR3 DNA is TGCAGTGCTAGGGGGAAGGGGATACGACGGTCAGCCGAGACCCAGTACTTC.

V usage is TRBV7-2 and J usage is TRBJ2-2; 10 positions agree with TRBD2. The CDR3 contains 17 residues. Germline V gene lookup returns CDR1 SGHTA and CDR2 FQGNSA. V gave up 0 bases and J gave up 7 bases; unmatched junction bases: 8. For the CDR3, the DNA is TGTGCCAGCAGCTTAGCGATCGAGCGGGGGGGCCACGGGGAGCTGTTTTTT. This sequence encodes CASSLAIERGGHGELFF.

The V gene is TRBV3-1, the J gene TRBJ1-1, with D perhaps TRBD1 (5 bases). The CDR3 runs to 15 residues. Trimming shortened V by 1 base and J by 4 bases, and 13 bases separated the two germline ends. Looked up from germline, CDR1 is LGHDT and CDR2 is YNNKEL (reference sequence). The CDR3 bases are TGTGCCAGCAGCCAAGGAGGCGGGACGGGCACTGAAGCTTTCTTT. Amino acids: CASSQGGGTGTEAFF. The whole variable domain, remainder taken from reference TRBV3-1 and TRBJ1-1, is DTAVSQTPKYLVTQMGNDKSIKCEQNLGHDTMYWYKQDSKKFLKIMFSYNNKELIINETVPNRFSPKSPDKAHLNLHINSLELGDSAVYFCASSQGGGTGTEAFFGQGTRLTVV.

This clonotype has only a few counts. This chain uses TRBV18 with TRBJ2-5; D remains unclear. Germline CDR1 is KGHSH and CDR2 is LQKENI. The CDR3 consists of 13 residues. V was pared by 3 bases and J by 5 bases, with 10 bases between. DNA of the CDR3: TGTGCCAGCTCACCCCGGGTGGCGGAGACCCAGTACTTC. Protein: CASSPRVAETQYF.

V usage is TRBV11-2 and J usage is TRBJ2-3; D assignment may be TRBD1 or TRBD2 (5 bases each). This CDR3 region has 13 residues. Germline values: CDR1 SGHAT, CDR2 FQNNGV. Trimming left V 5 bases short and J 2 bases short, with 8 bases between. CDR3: CASSGTITDTQYF. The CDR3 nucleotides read TGTGCCAGCAGCGGGACCATCACAGATACGCAGTATTTT.

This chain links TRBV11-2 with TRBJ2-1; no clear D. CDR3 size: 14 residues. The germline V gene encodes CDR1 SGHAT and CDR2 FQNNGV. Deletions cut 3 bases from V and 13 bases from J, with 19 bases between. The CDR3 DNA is TGTGCCAGCAGCTTCTCTGCGCGCAGCCCCTCTCAGTTCTTC. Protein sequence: CASSFSARSPSQFF.

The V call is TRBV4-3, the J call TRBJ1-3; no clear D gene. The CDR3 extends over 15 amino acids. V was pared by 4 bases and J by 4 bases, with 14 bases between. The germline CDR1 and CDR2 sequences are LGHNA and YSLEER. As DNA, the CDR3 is TGCGCCAGCAGCCTTAAGTATCAGATCGGAAACACCATATATTTT. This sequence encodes CASSLKYQIGNTIYF.

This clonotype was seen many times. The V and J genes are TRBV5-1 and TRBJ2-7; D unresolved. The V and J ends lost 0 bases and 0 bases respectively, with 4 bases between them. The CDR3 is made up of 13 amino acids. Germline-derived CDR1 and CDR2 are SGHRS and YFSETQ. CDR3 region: CASSLDTSYEQYF. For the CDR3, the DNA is TGCGCCAGCAGCTTGGACACCTCCTACGAGCAGTACTTC.